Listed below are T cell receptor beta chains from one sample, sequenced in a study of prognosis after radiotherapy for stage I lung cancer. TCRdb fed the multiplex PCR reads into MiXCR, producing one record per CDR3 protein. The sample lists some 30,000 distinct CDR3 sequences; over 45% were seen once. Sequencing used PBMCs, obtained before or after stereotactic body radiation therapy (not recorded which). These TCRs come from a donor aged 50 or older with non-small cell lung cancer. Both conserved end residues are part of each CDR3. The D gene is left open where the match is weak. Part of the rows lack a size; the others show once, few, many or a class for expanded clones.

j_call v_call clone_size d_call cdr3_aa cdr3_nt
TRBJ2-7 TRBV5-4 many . CASSPGGITYEQYF TGTGCCAGCAGCCCGGGCGGTATTACCTACGAGCAGTACTTC
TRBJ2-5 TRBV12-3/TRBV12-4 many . CASSFLKSGGGGTQYF TGTGCCAGCAGTTTTCTGAAAAGCGGAGGGGGAGGGACCCAGTACTTC
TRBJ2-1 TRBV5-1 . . CASSFRWQVNEHFF TGCGCCAGCAGCTTCCGCTGGCAGGTTAATGAGCATTTCTTC
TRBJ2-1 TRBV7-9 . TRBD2 CASRRLAGGNEQFF TGTGCCAGTAGAAGACTAGCGGGGGGGAATGAGCAGTTCTTC
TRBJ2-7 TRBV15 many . CASGTGYPRDEQYF TGTGCCAGTGGAACAGGGTACCCTCGGGACGAGCAGTACTTC
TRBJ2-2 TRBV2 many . CASKSLPGDTGELFF TGTGCCAGCAAAAGTCTGCCAGGAGACACCGGGGAGCTGTTTTTT
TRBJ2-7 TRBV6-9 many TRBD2 CASSLGFWGLAGPPRYEQYF TGTGCCAGCAGTTTGGGATTTTGGGGACTAGCGGGACCCCCACGATACGAGCAGTACTTC
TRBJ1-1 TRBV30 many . CAWSVFPFSTEAFF TGTGCCTGGAGTGTATTTCCTTTCAGCACTGAAGCTTTCTTT
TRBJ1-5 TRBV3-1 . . CASSRTVPGHPQHF TGTGCCAGCAGCCGGACAGTGCCAGGTCATCCCCAGCATTTT
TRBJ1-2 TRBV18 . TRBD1 CASSTSNFAGQGPHRGYGYTF TGTGCCAGCTCAACATCAAATTTCGCGGGACAGGGGCCCCACCGGGGCTATGGCTACACCTTC
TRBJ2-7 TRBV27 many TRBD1 CASSLSRDSRGEQYF TGTGCCAGCAGTTTATCGAGGGACAGCAGGGGCGAGCAGTACTTC
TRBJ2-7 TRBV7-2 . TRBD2 CASSLQATGREKYF TGTGCCAGCAGCTTGCAAGCGACGGGGAGGGAGAAGTACTTC
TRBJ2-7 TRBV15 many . CATSRESQSTHSYEQYF TGTGCCACCAGCAGAGAGAGCCAAAGTACACACTCCTACGAGCAGTACTTC
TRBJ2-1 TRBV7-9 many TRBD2 CASSSGLAGAGGYNEQFF TGTGCCAGCAGCTCGGGACTAGCGGGAGCCGGGGGATACAATGAGCAGTTCTTC
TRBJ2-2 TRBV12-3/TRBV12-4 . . CASSLGRFGVELFF TGTGCCAGCAGTTTGGGCAGGTTTGGCGTGGAGCTGTTTTTT